The next 19 T cell receptor beta chains were all read from a single sample in a study of T cell repertoires in cytomegalovirus infection. Using its own MiXCR run on the reads, TCRdb lists one record per CDR3 protein. The table records 200,000 to 300,000 distinct CDR3 sequences, around 8.7% of them present only once. Sequencing input: PBMCs. All receptors come from a human donor in good health (CMV status not recorded). Some clones in this sample may be carry-over from other donors' samples.

This clonotype appeared a few times. The chain carries TRBV28 and TRBJ2-3; 11 bases align to TRBD2. CDR3 length: 16 residues. J gave up 10 bases and V 2 bases, and 11 bases lay outside the gene matches. Germline V gives CDR1 MDHEN, CDR2 SYDVKM. As DNA, the CDR3 is TGTGCCAGCAGTTTAACGGCTAGCGGGGGGTCCAGGGCGCAGTATTTT. It translates to CASSLTASGGSRAQYF.

The CDR3 bases are TGTGCCAGCAGCTTAGGCAGCTATAGCAATCAGCCCCAGCATTTT. It codes for CASSLGSYSNQPQHF. V is TRBV7-2 and J is TRBJ1-5; D call uncertain. V lost 1 base to trimming and J lost 0 bases, with 7 bases between them. Germline V gene sequence: CDR1 SGHTA, CDR2 FQGNSA. The CDR3 loop spans 15 amino acids.

This clonotype was counted many times. The chain combines TRBV6-2 or TRBV6-3 with TRBJ2-5; D is undetermined. Germline CDR1 MNHEY, CDR2 SVGEGT. The CDR3 is 13 amino acids. V lost 6 bases, J lost 1 base, and 9 bases lay in between. For the CDR3, the DNA is TGTGCCAGCAGACCCCCGGGCCAAGAGACCCAGTACTTC. Translating it yields CASRPPGQETQYF.

The chain links TRBV18 to TRBJ1-3; 7 bases are shared with TRBD1. V lost 3 bases and J lost 3; bases outside the gene matches: 5. The CDR3 length is 15 residues. Germline lookup yields CDR1 KGHSH and CDR2 LQKENI. DNA for the CDR3: TGTGCCAGCTCACCCTCAGGGGGAATTGGAAACACCATATATTTT. This sequence encodes CASSPSGGIGNTIYF.

This clonotype was observed many times. The chain uses TRBV7-2 and TRBJ1-3; D is unclear. The CDR3 is 16 amino acids. Germline CDR1 is SGHTA and CDR2 is FQGNSA. V lost 3 bases and J 0 bases, leaving 12 bases between the germline ends. The CDR3 loop is CASSLGPLSSGNTIYF. The CDR3 DNA sequence: TGTGCCAGCAGCTTGGGCCCCTTGAGCTCTGGAAACACCATATATTTT. The variable domain in full, with the rest retrieved from reference TRBV7-2 and TRBJ1-3, is GAGVSQSPSNKVTEKGKDVELRCDPISGHTALYWYRQSLGQGLEFLIYFQGNSAPDKSGLPSDRFSAERTGGSVSTLTIQRTQQEDSAVYLCASSLGPLSSGNTIYFGEGSWLTVV.

This clonotype was seen at least ten times. The chain recombines TRBV7-6 with TRBJ1-2, with D unclear. The germline CDR1 and CDR2 sequences are SGHVS and FNYEAQ. Trimming shortened V by 6 bases and J by 2 bases, and 10 bases separated the two germline ends. The CDR3 length is 13 residues. CDR3 sequence reads: CASRARANYGYTF. The CDR3 DNA is TGTGCCAGCAGGGCAAGGGCGAACTATGGCTACACCTTC.

This clonotype appeared many times. The rearrangement links TRBV6-1 to TRBJ2-1, with 9 positions matching TRBD2. J lost 3 bases, V lost 7 bases, and 7 bases had no gene match. The CDR3 totals 15 residues. Germline CDR1 reads MNHNS; CDR2 reads SASEGT. The DNA of the CDR3 is TGTGCCAGCACCTCAGCTAGCGGGGTCTACAATGAGCAGTTCTTC. It encodes CASTSASGVYNEQFF.

The V call is TRBV9, the J call TRBJ1-1, with D perhaps matching TRBD1 (6 bases). CDR3 size: 14 residues. Germline CDR1 reads SGDLS; CDR2 reads YYNGEE. Trimming left V 0 bases short and J 7 bases short, with 13 bases between. CDR3 region: CASSVVGGSGEAFF. In nucleotides, the CDR3 is TGTGCCAGCAGCGTAGTGGGGGGCTCCGGTGAAGCTTTCTTT. Using reference TRBV9 and TRBJ1-1 for the parts outside the CDR3, the full variable domain is DSGVTQTPKHLITATGQRVTLRCSPRSGDLSVYWYQQSLDQGLQFLIQYYNGEERAKGNILERFSAQQFPDLHSELNLSSLELGDSALYFCASSVVGGSGEAFFGQGTRLTVV.

This clonotype was recorded at least ten times. The V and J genes are TRBV28 and TRBJ2-4, with 7 bases lining up with TRBD1. Unmatched junction bases numbered 9, after V lost 5 bases and J lost 5 bases. This CDR3 has 15 amino acids. From germline, CDR1 is MDHEN and CDR2 SYDVKM. CDR3 residues: CASSPPGQSQNIQYF. In nucleotides, the CDR3 is TGTGCCAGCAGTCCTCCGGGACAGAGTCAAAACATTCAGTACTTC.

This clonotype came up many times. In DNA, the CDR3 is TGTGCCAGCAGGCCCCAGGGGGCGAGGTACGAGCAGTACTTC. Protein product: CASRPQGARYEQYF. This sequence joins TRBV28 and TRBJ2-7, with 8 bases aligning to TRBD1. CDR3 length: 14 residues. Germline V gene lookup returns CDR1 MDHEN and CDR2 SYDVKM. Unmatched junction bases numbered 8, after V lost 6 bases and J lost 4 bases.

In its sample, this clonotype was seen a few times. CDR3 in DNA: TGTGCCAGCAGCTTATTCGGGGGGGACACAGATACGCAGTATTTT. Encoded protein: CASSLFGGDTDTQYF. The chain recombines TRBV7-2 with TRBJ2-3, with 8 bases matching TRBD2. The CDR3 is 15 residues long. Losses at the gene ends were 2 bases for V and 2 bases for J; bases not matched to a gene: 3. The V gene's germline CDR1 is SGHTA and CDR2 FQGNSA. The whole variable domain, filled in from reference TRBV7-2 and TRBJ2-3, reads GAGVSQSPSNKVTEKGKDVELRCDPISGHTALYWYRQSLGQGLEFLIYFQGNSAPDKSGLPSDRFSAERTGGSVSTLTIQRTQQEDSAVYLCASSLFGGDTDTQYFGPGTRLTVL.

In its sample, this clonotype was seen many times. V and J are TRBV7-8 and TRBJ2-5, with unresolved D. This CDR3 is built from 16 residues. The V gene's germline CDR1 is SGHVS and CDR2 FQNEAQ. V was clipped by 1 base and J by 1 base, with 13 bases between them. CDR3 in DNA: TGTGCCAGCAGCTTAGTTGGACGGAGCTTCCAAGAGACCCAGTACTTC. Its protein product is CASSLVGRSFQETQYF. Full variable domain (missing parts from reference TRBV7-8 and TRBJ2-5): GAGVSQSPRYKVAKRGQDVALRCDPISGHVSLFWYQQALGQGPEFLTYFQNEAQLDKSGLPSDRFFAERPEGSVSTLKIQRTQQEDSAVYLCASSLVGRSFQETQYFGPGTRLLVL.

This clonotype has ten or more counts. The gene calls are TRBV7-2 and TRBJ2-1; 7 positions match TRBD2. The CDR3 length is 15 residues. The J segment lost 3 bases and the V segment lost 0 bases, leaving 2 bases of the junction unmatched. Germline CDR1 and CDR2: SGHTA and FQGNSA. In nucleotides, the CDR3 is TGTGCCAGCAGCTTAGCGGGGGGGTACTACAATGAGCAGTTCTTC. Protein product: CASSLAGGYYNEQFF.

This clonotype was picked up a small number of times. CDR3 DNA sequence: TGCGCCAGCAGCCAAGAACCGGGACAGGGAGGACAGCCCCAGCATTTT. This translates into CASSQEPGQGGQPQHF. The rearrangement uses TRBV4-1 and TRBJ1-5; 9 nucleotides align to TRBD1. The V gene's germline CDR1 is MGHRA and CDR2 YSYEKL. The CDR3 totals 16 residues. The V and J ends lost 0 bases and 7 bases, in that order; junction bases with no gene match: 7.

The sample holds many counts of this clonotype. The gene calls are TRBV6-5 and TRBJ1-1; D remains ambiguous. Germline V gene data show CDR1 as MNHEY and CDR2 as SVGAGI. The CDR3 runs 14 residues. Trimming left V 0 bases short and J 8 bases short, with 13 bases between. This chain's CDR3 is CASSYSRPHEEAFF. The CDR3 DNA sequence: TGTGCCAGCAGTTACTCGAGGCCCCATGAGGAAGCTTTCTTT.

The CDR3 sequence: CASSSKGVSYEQYF. As DNA, the CDR3 is TGTGCCAGCAGTAGTAAGGGAGTGTCCTACGAGCAGTACTTC. The J gene is TRBJ2-7, the V gene TRBV6-2 or TRBV6-3; D perhaps matches TRBD2 (5 bases). CDR3 length equals 14 residues. CDR1 MNHEY and CDR2 SVGEGT come from the germline V gene. V was cut by 5 bases and J by 1 base, with 12 bases left in between.

At least ten counts were recorded for this clonotype. The J gene is TRBJ2-2, the V gene TRBV7-2; a possible D gene is TRBD1 (5 bases). Per the germline V gene, CDR1 is SGHTA and CDR2 is FQGNSA. The V end was cut by 5 bases, the J end by 1 base, with 11 bases between. CDR3 length: 15 residues. This CDR3 is CASSQDNLNTGELFF. CDR3 in DNA: TGTGCCAGCAGCCAGGACAACTTGAACACCGGGGAGCTGTTTTTT.

This clonotype has a count of ten or more. The chain carries TRBV4-1 and TRBJ2-6, with no clear D. Trimming pared 0 bases from V and 2 bases from J, leaving 8 bases between. CDR3 size: 16 residues. The germline V gene has CDR1 MGHRA and CDR2 YSYEKL. In DNA, the CDR3 is TGCGCCAGCAGCCAAGATGCGGCCCCTGGGGCCAACGTCCTGACTTTC. It yields the protein CASSQDAAPGANVLTF.

This clonotype came up many times. This CDR3 is CASSQNLNTEAFF. For the CDR3, the DNA is TGTGCCAGCAGCCAAAACCTTAACACTGAAGCTTTCTTT. V gene TRBV14 combines with J gene TRBJ1-1; D gene uncertain. The CDR3 has 13 residues. V shed 2 bases and J shed 2 bases, with 6 bases lying between them. Germline CDR1 SGHDN, CDR2 FVKESK.